This T cell receptor (beta chain) was obtained from a study of cytomegalovirus exposure and HLA in healthy donors. A multiplex PCR was run with 60 Vbeta primers and 13 Jbeta primers. Clones were read by immunoSEQ multiplex PCR, and TCRdb kept only the in-frame ones, dropping some. The table includes some 110,000 clones, roughly 69% detected once. V gave up 4 bases and J gave up 4 bases; unmatched junction bases: 2. The CDR3 has 14 residues. Looked up from germline, CDR1 is MNHEY and CDR2 is SMNVEV (reference sequence). The sequence derives from a woman aged 25 to 45 in good health and CMV-seronegative. The sequenced sample was PBMCs. The chain links TRBV27 to TRBJ1-4, with 8 nucleotides matching TRBD1. The CDR3 spells CASSSGQGNEKLFF. The DNA of the CDR3 is TGTGCCAGCAGTTCCGGACAGGGTAATGAAAAACTGTTTTTT.